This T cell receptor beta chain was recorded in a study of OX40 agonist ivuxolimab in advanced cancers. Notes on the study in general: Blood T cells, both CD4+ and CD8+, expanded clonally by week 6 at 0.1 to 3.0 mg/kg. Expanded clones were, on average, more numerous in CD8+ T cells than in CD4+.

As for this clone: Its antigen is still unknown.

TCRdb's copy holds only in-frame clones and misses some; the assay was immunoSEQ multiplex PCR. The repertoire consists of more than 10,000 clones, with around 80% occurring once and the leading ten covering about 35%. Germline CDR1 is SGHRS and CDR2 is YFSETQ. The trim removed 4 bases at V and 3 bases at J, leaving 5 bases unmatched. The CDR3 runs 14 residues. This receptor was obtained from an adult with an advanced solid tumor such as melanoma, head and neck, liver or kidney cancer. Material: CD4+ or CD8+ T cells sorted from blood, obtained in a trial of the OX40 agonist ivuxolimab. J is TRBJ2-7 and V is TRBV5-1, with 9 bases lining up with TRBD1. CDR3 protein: CASSQGQGYYEQYF. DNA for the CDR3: TGCGCCAGCAGCCAGGGACAGGGATACTACGAGCAGTACTTC.